This T cell receptor beta chain derives from a study of blood T cell repertoires in COVID-19. Study as a whole: PBMCs, B-cell-depleted T cells, or T cells were the source of the cDNA or gDNA that made up the material.

Trimming removed 5 bases from V and 4 bases from J; junction bases left unmatched: 12. The CDR3 runs 16 residues. Germline loops: CDR1 LNHDA, CDR2 SQIVND (reference sequence). TCRdb's table, derived via immunoSEQ multiplex PCR, lists solely in-frame clones and lacks some. The data contain some 180,000 clones, about 86% of them singletons. The sample comprised peripheral blood. The chain has TRBV19 and TRBJ1-2; 8 bases are a match to TRBD1. This receptor was taken from a man aged 65 to 79 with active or convalescent COVID-19. The CDR3 loop is CASSLIHPGQGYGYTF. CDR3 DNA: TGTGCCAGTAGTCTTATTCACCCCGGACAGGGCTATGGCTACACCTTC.